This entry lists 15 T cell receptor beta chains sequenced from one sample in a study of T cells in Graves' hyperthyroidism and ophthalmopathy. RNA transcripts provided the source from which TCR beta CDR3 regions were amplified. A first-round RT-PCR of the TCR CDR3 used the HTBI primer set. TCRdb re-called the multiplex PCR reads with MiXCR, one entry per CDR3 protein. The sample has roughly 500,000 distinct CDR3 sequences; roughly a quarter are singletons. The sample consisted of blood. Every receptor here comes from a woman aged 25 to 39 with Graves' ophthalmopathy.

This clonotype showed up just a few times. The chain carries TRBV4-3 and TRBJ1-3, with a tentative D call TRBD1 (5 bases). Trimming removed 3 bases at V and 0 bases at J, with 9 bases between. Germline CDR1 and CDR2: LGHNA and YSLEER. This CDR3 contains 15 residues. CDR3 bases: TGCGCCAGCAGCCACGGGACCAGCTCTGGAAACACCATATATTTT. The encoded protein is CASSHGTSSGNTIYF.

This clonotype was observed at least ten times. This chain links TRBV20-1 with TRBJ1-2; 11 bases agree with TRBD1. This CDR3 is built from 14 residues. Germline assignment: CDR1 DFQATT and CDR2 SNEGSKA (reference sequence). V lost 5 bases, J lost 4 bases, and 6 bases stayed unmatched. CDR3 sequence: CSAYGGTGGYGYTF. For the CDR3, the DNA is TGCAGTGCTTATGGCGGGACAGGGGGCTATGGCTACACCTTC.

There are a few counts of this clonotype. The CDR3 reads CASSLGTLGELFF. DNA for the CDR3: TGTGCCAGTAGTCTGGGGACCCTCGGGGAGCTGTTTTTT. V usage is TRBV19 and J usage is TRBJ2-2; tentatively, D is TRBD1 or TRBD2 (5 bases each). Deletions cut 5 bases from V and 7 bases from J, with 11 bases between. This CDR3 region has 13 residues. From germline, CDR1 is LNHDA and CDR2 SQIVND (reference sequence).

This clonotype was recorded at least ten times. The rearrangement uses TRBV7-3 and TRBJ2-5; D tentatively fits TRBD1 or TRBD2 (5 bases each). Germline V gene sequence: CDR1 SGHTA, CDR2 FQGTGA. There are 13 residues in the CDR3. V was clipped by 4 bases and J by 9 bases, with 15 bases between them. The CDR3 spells CASSSSTGTAQYF. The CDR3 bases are TGTGCCAGCAGCTCGTCGACCGGGACGGCCCAGTACTTC.

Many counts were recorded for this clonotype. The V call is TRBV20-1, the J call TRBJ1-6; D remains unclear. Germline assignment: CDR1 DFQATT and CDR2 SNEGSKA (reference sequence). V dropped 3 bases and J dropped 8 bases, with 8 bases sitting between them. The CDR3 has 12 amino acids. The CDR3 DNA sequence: TGCAGTGCTAGTGTATGGGATTCACCCCTCCACTTT. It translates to CSASVWDSPLHF.

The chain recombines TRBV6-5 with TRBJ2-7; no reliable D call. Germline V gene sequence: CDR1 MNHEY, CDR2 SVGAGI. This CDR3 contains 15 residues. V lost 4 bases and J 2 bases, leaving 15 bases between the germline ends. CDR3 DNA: TGTGCCAGCAGTTCACCTGGGGTCCTAACCTACGAGCAGTACTTC. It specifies CASSSPGVLTYEQYF.

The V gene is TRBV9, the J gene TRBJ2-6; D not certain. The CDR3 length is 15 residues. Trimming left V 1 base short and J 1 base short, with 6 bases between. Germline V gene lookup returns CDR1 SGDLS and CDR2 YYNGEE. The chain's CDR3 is CASSVRQSGANVLTF. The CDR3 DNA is TGTGCCAGCAGCGTAAGGCAATCTGGGGCCAACGTCCTGACTTTC.

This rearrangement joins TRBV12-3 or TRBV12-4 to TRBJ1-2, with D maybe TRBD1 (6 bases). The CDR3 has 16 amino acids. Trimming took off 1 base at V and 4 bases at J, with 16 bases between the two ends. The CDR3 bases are TGTGCCAGCAGTTTAGGATGGGGGGGGGCGAGCTATGGCTACACCTTC. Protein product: CASSLGWGGASYGYTF.

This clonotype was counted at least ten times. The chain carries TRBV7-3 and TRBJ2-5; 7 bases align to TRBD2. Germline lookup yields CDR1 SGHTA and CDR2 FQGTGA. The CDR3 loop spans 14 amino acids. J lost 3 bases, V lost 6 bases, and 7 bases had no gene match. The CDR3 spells CASRKNSGEETQYF. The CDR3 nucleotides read TGTGCCAGCAGAAAAAACAGCGGGGAAGAGACCCAGTACTTC.

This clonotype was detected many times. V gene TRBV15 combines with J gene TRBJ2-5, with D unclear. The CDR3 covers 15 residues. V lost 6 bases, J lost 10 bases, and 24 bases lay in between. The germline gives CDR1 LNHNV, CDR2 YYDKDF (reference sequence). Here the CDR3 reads CATRETDAGRLYQYF. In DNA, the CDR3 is TGTGCCACCAGAGAGACGGACGCCGGTCGATTGTACCAGTACTTC. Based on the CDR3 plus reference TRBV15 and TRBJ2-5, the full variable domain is DAMVIQNPRYQVTQFGKPVTLSCSQTLNHNVMYWYQQKSSQAPKLLFHYYDKDFNNEADTPDNFQSRRPNTSFCFLDIRSPGLGDTAMYLCATRETDAGRLYQYFGPGTRLLVL.

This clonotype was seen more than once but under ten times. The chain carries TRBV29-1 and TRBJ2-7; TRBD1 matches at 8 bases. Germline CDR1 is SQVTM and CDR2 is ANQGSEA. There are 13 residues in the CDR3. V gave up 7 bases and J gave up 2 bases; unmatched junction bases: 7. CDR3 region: CSAKGTGTYEQYF. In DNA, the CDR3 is TGCAGCGCCAAGGGGACAGGAACCTACGAGCAGTACTTC.

The CDR3 is CASLGFAYEQYF. The CDR3 DNA is TGTGCCAGCCTTGGCTTTGCCTACGAGCAGTACTTC. The genes are TRBV6-1 and TRBJ2-7; D uncertain. CDR1 and CDR2 (germline): MNHNS, SASEGT. The V end lost 8 bases, the J end lost 2 bases, and 10 bases lay between the germline ends. The CDR3 spans 12 residues.

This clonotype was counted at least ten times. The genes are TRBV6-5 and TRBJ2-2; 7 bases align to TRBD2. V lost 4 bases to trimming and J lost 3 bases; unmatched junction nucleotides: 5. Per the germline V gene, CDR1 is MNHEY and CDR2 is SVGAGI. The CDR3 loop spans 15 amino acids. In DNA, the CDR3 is TGTGCCAGCAGTTCCAGCGGGGTCGACACCGGGGAGCTGTTTTTT. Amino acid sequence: CASSSSGVDTGELFF.

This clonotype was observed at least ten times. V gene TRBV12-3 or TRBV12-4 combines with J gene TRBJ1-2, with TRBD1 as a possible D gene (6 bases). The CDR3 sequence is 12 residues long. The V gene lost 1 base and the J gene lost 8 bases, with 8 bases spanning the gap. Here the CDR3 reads CASSLGGGGYTF. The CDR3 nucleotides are TGTGCCAGCAGTTTAGGTGGGGGCGGCTACACCTTC.

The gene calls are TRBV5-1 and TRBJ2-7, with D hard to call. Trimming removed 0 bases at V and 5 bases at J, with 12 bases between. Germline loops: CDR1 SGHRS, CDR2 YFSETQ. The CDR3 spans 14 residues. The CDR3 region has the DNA TGCGCCAGCAGCTTGGGACAACGCGTCGACGAGCAGTACTTC. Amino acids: CASSLGQRVDEQYF.